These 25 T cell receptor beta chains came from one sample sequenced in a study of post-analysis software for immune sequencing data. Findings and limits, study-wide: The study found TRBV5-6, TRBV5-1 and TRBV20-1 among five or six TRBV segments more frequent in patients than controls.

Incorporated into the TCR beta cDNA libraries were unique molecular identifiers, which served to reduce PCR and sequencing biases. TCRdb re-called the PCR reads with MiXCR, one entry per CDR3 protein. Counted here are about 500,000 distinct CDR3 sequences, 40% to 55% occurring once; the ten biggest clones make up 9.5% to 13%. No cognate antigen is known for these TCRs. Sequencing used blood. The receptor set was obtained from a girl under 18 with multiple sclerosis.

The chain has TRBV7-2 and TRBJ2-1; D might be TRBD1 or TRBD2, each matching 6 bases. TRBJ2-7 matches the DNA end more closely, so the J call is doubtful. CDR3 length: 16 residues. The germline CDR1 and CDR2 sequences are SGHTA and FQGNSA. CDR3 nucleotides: TGTGCCAGCAGCCTCGCGGTTACGGGGGCCTACAATGAGCAGTACTTC. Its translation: CASSLAVTGAYNEQYF.

CDR3 loop: CANRRTYSNQPQHF. The CDR3 DNA reads as TGTGCCAACAGACGGACCTATAGCAATCAGCCCCAGCATTTT. The genes are TRBV28 and TRBJ1-5; the D is unclear. This CDR3 spans 14 amino acids. From germline, CDR1 is MDHEN and CDR2 SYDVKM. Trimming left V 10 bases short and J 0 bases short, with 13 bases between.

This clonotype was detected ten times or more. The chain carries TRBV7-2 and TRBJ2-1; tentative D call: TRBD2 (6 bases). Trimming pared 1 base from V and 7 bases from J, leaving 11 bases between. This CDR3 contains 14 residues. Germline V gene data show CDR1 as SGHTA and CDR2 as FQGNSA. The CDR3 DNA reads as TGTGCCAGCAGCTTAGTTGGGGGGAGGAATGAGCAGTTCTTC. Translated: CASSLVGGRNEQFF.

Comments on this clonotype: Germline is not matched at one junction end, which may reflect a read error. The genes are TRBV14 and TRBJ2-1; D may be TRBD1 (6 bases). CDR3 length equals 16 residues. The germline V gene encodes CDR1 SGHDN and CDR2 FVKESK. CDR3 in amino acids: CVSSQEGRGSYNEQFF. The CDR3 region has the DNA TGTGTCAGCAGCCAAGAAGGAAGGGGGTCCTACAATGAGCAGTTCTTC. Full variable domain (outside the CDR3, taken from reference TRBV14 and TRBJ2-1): EAGVTQFPSHSVIEKGQTVTLRCDPISGHDNLYWYRRVMGKEIKFLLHFVKESKQDESGMPNNRFLAERTGGTYSTLKVQPAELEDSGVYFCVSSQEGRGSYNEQFFGPGTRLTVL.

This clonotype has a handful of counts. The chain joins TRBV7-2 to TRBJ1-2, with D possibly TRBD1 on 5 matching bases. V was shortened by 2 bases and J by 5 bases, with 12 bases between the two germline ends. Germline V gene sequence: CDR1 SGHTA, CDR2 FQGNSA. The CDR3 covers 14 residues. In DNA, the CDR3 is TGTGCCAGCAGCTTATCTGGGGGGTGGTATGGCTACACCTTC. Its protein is CASSLSGGWYGYTF.

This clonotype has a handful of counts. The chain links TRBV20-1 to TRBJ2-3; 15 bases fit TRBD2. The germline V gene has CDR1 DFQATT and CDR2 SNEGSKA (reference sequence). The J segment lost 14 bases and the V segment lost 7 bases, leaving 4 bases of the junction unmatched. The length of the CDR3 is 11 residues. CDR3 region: CSVRTSGRGYF. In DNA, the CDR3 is TGCAGTGTCCGGACTAGCGGGAGGGGGTATTTT.

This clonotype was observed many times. The CDR3 DNA sequence: TGCGCCAGCAGCTCGAGGACTAGCGGAGACGAGCAGTACTTC. Its translation: CASSSRTSGDEQYF. The gene calls are TRBV5-1 and TRBJ2-7, with 10 nucleotides matching TRBD2. The CDR3 sequence is 14 residues long. The germline gives CDR1 SGHRS, CDR2 YFSETQ. The trim removed 3 bases at V and 5 bases at J, leaving 5 bases unmatched.

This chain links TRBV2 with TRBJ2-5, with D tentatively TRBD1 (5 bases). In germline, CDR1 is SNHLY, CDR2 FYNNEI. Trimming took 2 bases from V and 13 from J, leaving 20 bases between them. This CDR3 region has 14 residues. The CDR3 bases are TGTGCCAGCAGTGAAAGTCAAGGGGTGGGTCGAAGGTACTTC. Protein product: CASSESQGVGRRYF. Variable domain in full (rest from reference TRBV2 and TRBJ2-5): EPEVTQTPSHQVTQMGQEVILRCVPISNHLYFYWYRQILGQKVEFLVSFYNNEISEKSEIFDDQFSVERPDGSNFTLKIRSTKLEDSAMYFCASSESQGVGRRYFGPGTRLLVL.

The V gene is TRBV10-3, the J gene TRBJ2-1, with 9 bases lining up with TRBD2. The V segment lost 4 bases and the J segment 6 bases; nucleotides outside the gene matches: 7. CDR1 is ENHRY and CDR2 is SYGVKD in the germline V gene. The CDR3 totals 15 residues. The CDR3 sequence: CAISAATSGTNEQFF. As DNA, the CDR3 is TGTGCCATCAGTGCGGCGACTAGCGGAACCAATGAGCAGTTCTTC.

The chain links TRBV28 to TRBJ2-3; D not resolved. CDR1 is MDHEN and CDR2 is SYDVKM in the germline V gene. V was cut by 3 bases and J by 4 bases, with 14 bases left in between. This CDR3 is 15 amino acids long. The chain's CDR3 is CASSFVTPAPDTQYF. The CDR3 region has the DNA TGTGCCAGCAGTTTTGTCACGCCCGCCCCAGATACGCAGTATTTT.

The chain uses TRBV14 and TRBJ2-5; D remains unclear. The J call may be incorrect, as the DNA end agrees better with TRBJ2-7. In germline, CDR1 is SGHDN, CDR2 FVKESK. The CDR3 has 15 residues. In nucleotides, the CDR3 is TGTGCCAGCAGCCCCCCCTTTTGGGTGGGCGACGAGCAGTACTTC. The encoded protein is CASSPPFWVGDEQYF.

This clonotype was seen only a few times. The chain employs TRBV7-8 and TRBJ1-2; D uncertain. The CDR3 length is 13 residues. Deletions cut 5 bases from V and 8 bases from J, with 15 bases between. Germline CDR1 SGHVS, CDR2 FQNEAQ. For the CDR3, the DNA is TGTGCCAGCAGCGATCTCCGGGGTGGAGGCTACACCTTC. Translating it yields CASSDLRGGGYTF.

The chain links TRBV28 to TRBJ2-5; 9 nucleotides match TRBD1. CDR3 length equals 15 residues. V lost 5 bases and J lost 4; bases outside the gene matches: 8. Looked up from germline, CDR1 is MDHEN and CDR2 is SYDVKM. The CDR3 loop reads CASSRRDRVRETQYF. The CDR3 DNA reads TGTGCCAGCAGTCGGAGGGACAGGGTGAGAGAGACCCAGTACTTC.

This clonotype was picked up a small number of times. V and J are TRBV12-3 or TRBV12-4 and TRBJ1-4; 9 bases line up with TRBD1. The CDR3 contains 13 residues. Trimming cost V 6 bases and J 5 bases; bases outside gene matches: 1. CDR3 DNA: TGTGCCAGCAGGGACAGGGGAAATGAAAAACTGTTTTTT. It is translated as CASRDRGNEKLFF.

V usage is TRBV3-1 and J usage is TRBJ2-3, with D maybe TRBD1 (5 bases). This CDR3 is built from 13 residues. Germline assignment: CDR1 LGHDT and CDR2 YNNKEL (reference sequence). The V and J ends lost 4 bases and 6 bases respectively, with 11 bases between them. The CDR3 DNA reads TGTGCCAGCAGCCCCCGAAAGGGGGATACGCAGTATTTT. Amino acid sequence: CASSPRKGDTQYF.

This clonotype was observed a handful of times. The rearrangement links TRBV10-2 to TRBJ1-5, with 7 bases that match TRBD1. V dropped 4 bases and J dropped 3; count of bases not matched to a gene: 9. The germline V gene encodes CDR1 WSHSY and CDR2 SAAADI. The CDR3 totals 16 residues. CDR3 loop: CASSGVEGAINQPQHF. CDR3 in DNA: TGCGCCAGCAGTGGGGTGGAGGGGGCAATCAATCAGCCCCAGCATTTT.

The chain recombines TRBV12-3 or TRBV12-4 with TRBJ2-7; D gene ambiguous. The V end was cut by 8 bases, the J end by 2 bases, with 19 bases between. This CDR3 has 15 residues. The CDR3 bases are TGTGCCAGCTTAAGCGCGGACCGTTCAACCTACGAGCAGTACTTC. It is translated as CASLSADRSTYEQYF.

The CDR3 region has the DNA TGTGCCAGCAGCTTCAATAGCGGGAGGACCTACAATGAGCAGTTCTTC. As protein: CASSFNSGRTYNEQFF. The chain is built from TRBV11-2 and TRBJ2-1, with 10 bases identical to TRBD2. The germline V gene encodes CDR1 SGHAT and CDR2 FQNNGV. V was pared by 3 bases and J by 2 bases, with 4 bases of the junction left unmatched. The CDR3 is 16 residues long. Based on the CDR3 plus reference TRBV11-2 and TRBJ2-1, the full variable domain is EAGVAQSPRYKIIEKRQSVAFWCNPISGHATLYWYQQILGQGPKLLIQFQNNGVVDDSQLPKDRFSAERLKGVDSTLKIQPAKLEDSAVYLCASSFNSGRTYNEQFFGPGTRLTVL.

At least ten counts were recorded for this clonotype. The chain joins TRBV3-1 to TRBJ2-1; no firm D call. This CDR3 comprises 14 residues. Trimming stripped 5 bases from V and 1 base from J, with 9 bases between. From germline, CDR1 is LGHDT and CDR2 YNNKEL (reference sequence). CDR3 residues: CASSSWESYNEQFF. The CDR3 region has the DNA TGTGCCAGCAGCTCCTGGGAATCCTACAATGAGCAGTTCTTC.

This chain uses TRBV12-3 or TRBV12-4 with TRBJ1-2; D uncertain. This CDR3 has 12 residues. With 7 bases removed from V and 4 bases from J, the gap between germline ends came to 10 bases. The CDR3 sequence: CASTIGTYGYTF. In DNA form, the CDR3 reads TGTGCCAGCACTATCGGAACCTATGGCTACACCTTC.

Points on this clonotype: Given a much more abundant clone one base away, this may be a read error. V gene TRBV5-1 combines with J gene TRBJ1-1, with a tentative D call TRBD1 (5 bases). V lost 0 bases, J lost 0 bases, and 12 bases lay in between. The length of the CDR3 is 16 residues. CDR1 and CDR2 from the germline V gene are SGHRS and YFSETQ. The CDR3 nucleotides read TGCGCCAGCAGCTTGGGACCCGGGGGGATGAACACTGAAGCTTTCTTT. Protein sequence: CASSLGPGGMNTEAFF.

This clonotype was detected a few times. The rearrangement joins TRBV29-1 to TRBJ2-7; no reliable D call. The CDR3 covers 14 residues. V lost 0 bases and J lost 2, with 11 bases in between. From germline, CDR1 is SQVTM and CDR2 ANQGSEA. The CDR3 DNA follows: TGCAGCGTTGAAGAGGGCCCGGCGCCCTACGAGCAGTACTTC. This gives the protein CSVEEGPAPYEQYF.

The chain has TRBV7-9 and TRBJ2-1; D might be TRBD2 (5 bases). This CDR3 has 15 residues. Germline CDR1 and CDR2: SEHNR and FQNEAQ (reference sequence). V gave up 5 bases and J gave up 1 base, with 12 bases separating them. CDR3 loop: CASSVLLDSYNEQFF. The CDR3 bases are TGTGCCAGCAGCGTTCTACTAGATTCCTACAATGAGCAGTTCTTC. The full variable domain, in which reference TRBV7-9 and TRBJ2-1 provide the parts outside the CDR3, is DTGVSQNPRHKITKRGQNVTFRCDPISEHNRLYWYRQTLGQGPEFLTYFQNEAQLEKSRLLSDRFSAERPKGSFSTLEIQRTEQGDSAMYLCASSVLLDSYNEQFFGPGTRLTVL.

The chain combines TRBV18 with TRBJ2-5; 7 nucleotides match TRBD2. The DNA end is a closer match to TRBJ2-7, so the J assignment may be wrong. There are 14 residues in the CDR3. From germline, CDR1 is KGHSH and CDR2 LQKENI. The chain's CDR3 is CASSLTGEGYEQYF. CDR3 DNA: TGTGCCAGCTCACTGACTGGGGAGGGTTACGAGCAGTACTTC.

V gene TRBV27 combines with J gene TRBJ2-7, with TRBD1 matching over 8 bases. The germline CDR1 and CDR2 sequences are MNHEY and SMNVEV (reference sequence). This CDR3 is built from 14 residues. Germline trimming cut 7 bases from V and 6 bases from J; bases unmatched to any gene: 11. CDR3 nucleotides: TGTGCCAGCACCCGGACAGGGAAGGGGGGCGAGCAGTACTTC. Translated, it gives CASTRTGKGGEQYF.